This T cell receptor beta chain was profiled in a study of blood T cell repertoires in COVID-19. Across the whole study: The study drew acute and convalescent COVID-19 samples from the United States, Italy and Spain. Sample material is recorded as cDNA or gDNA derived from T cells, B-cell-depleted T cells, or PBMCs.

CDR1 is MDHEN and CDR2 is SYDVKM in the germline V gene. V dropped 2 bases and J dropped 4 bases, with 12 bases sitting between them. This CDR3 spans 14 amino acids. In the study's own analysis: Estimation of nucleated cell counts was performed using reference gene primer amplification. The assay was immunoSEQ multiplex PCR, and TCRdb's table has in-frame clones only and misses some. The DNA was the basis for D and trimming; V, J and clone size are from that table. This table holds 250,000 to 350,000 clones, approximately 83% found once. The genes are TRBV28 and TRBJ2-7, with a weak D call TRBD1 (5 bases). Sequenced: peripheral blood. This clonotype was sampled from a woman aged 25-40 years who had recovered from COVID-19. CDR3 amino acids: CASSLPTGRYEQYF. The CDR3 coding sequence is TGTGCCAGCAGTTTACCCACAGGCCGATACGAGCAGTACTTC.